The 19 T cell receptor beta chains below all came from one sample that was sequenced in a study of T-cell memory formation after mild COVID-19. Each CDR3 protein gets one entry after TCRdb re-called the 5' RACE reads with MiXCR. Of 180,000 or so distinct CDR3 sequences listed, approximately 16% were seen once; the top ten hold under 2.5%. The sequenced sample was PBMCs or a T cell subset sorted from them (not recorded which). All receptors come from an adult woman who had mild COVID-19 (a few samples of this study predate the infection). Cell type and time point are not known.

In its sample, this clonotype was seen many times. V usage is TRBV24-1 and J usage is TRBJ2-2; 8 bases are shared with TRBD1. CDR3 length: 14 amino acids. The V segment lost 6 bases and the J segment 6 bases; nucleotides outside the gene matches: 5. From germline, CDR1 is KGHDR and CDR2 SFDVKD. CDR3 in amino acids: CATSSDRGAGELFF. DNA for the CDR3: TGTGCCACCAGTTCAGACAGGGGAGCCGGGGAGCTGTTTTTT.

This clonotype was found a few times. V gene TRBV5-1 combines with J gene TRBJ2-3; D remains ambiguous. Between the trimmed V and J ends, which lost 0 bases and 4 bases, there was a span of 6 bases. The CDR3 is made up of 13 amino acids. CDR1 is SGHRS, CDR2 YFSETQ, per germline. CDR3 DNA: TGCGCCAGCAGCTTGGCGGGCCCAGATACGCAGTATTTT. Amino acids: CASSLAGPDTQYF.

V usage is TRBV4-2 and J usage is TRBJ2-2, with unresolved D. Germline lookup yields CDR1 LGHNA and CDR2 YNFKEQ. V was cut by 6 bases and J by 2 bases, with 13 bases left in between. CDR3 length: 15 residues. CDR3 in amino acids: CASSARYSNTGELFF. CDR3 sequence (DNA): TGTGCCAGCAGTGCAAGGTACTCCAACACCGGGGAGCTGTTTTTT.

This sequence joins TRBV7-3 and TRBJ2-3; 12 positions match TRBD2. CDR3 length equals 16 residues. V lost 4 bases, J lost 2 bases, and 4 bases stayed unmatched. CDR1 is SGHTA and CDR2 is FQGTGA in the germline V gene. CDR3 nucleotides: TGTGCCAGCAGCTCTCTAGCGGGGGGGACCACAGATACGCAGTATTTT. Translation gives CASSSLAGGTTDTQYF.

Ten or more counts support this clonotype. This sequence joins TRBV7-8 and TRBJ2-5; D remains unclear. The V gene's germline CDR1 is SGHVS and CDR2 FQNEAQ. The CDR3 has 9 amino acids. The CDR3 bases are TGTGCGGTGGGGGAGACCCAGTACTTC. This codes for CAVGETQYF.

The chain uses TRBV6-5 and TRBJ2-3; TRBD2 matches 8 bases. CDR1 and CDR2 (germline): MNHEY, SVGAGI. The CDR3 length is 14 residues. V was pared by 6 bases and J by 0 bases, with 2 bases of the junction left unmatched. Written as DNA, the CDR3 is TGTGCCAGCAGGAGGACTAGCAGCACAGATACGCAGTATTTT. This gives the protein CASRRTSSTDTQYF.

This rearrangement joins TRBV12-3 or TRBV12-4 to TRBJ2-1; TRBD2 matches 10 bases. V dropped 6 bases and J dropped 4; count of bases not matched to a gene: 6. The CDR3 is 15 residues long. The CDR3 region is CASSRSGGTYNEQFF. Here the CDR3 DNA reads TGTGCCAGCAGCCGTAGCGGGGGGACATACAATGAGCAGTTCTTC.

On this clonotype itself: A much larger clone lies one base from this, so it may be a read error. The V and J genes are TRBV4-2 and TRBJ2-1; D perhaps matches TRBD2 (5 bases). Germline V gene lookup returns CDR1 LGHNA and CDR2 YNFKEQ. The CDR3 contains 15 residues. CDR3: CASSQDPGSYNEQLF. The CDR3 nucleotides read TGTGCCAGCAGCCAAGACCCGGGATCCTACAATGAGCAGTTATTC.

The J gene is TRBJ1-5, the V gene TRBV7-2; D gene uncertain. Germline CDR1 and CDR2: SGHTA and FQGNSA. The CDR3 runs to 13 residues. Trimming cost V 5 bases and J 4 bases, with 9 bases left between them. CDR3 loop: CASSQVGNQPQHF. The CDR3 DNA sequence: TGTGCCAGCAGCCAGGTCGGGAATCAGCCCCAGCATTTT.

This clonotype was seen a few times. This chain uses TRBV7-2 with TRBJ2-5, with 8 bases matching TRBD2. Germline V gives CDR1 SGHTA, CDR2 FQGNSA. V lost 4 bases to trimming and J lost 4 bases; unmatched junction nucleotides: 11. This CDR3 spans 16 amino acids. In DNA, the CDR3 is TGTGCCAGCAGCTGGGGGGTTTTAGCGGGAACAGAGACCCAGTACTTC. It is translated as CASSWGVLAGTETQYF.

The chain uses TRBV20-1 and TRBJ2-5; a weak D match, TRBD1 (5 bases). V dropped 4 bases and J dropped 7 bases, with 19 bases sitting between them. The V gene's germline CDR1 is DFQATT and CDR2 SNEGSKA (reference sequence). This CDR3 spans 14 amino acids. In DNA, the CDR3 is TGCAGTGCTAAACAGGCCACACGGGCCGGGACCCAGTACTTC. Translating gives CSAKQATRAGTQYF.

V and J are TRBV4-1 and TRBJ2-1; 15 nucleotides line up with TRBD2. This CDR3 has 18 amino acids. Germline CDR1 MGHRA, CDR2 YSYEKL. V lost 2 bases and J lost 6; bases outside the gene matches: 8. The CDR3 nucleotides are TGCGCCAGCAGCCAACCCCTCCGGACTAGCGGGAGGGGCAATGAGCAGTTCTTC. This gives the protein CASSQPLRTSGRGNEQFF.

This clonotype was observed a handful of times. The rearrangement joins TRBV6-1 to TRBJ1-2; 10 bases map to TRBD1. This CDR3 region has 15 residues. Trimming cost V 6 bases and J 4 bases; bases outside gene matches: 8. The V gene's germline CDR1 is MNHNS and CDR2 SASEGT. The CDR3 nucleotides are TGTGCCAGCAGGTATCCGGGACAGGGGTTCTATGGCTACACCTTC. Protein sequence: CASRYPGQGFYGYTF.

The chain is built from TRBV20-1 and TRBJ1-4; TRBD1 matches 8 bases. This CDR3 contains 14 residues. The V segment lost 0 bases and the J segment 6 bases; nucleotides outside the gene matches: 3. From germline, CDR1 is DFQATT and CDR2 SNEGSKA (reference sequence). The CDR3 sequence is CSARDPGGDEKLFF. CDR3 bases: TGCAGTGCTAGAGATCCAGGGGGCGATGAAAAACTGTTTTTT.

This clonotype was detected only a few times. Here the CDR3 reads CASSYLQGGGEQYF. DNA for the CDR3: TGTGCCAGCAGTTACTTACAGGGGGGAGGCGAGCAGTACTTC. The chain has TRBV6-2 or TRBV6-3 and TRBJ2-7; 8 nucleotides align to TRBD1. CDR1 and CDR2 (germline): MNHEY, SVGEGT. V shed 1 base and J 6 bases; nucleotides not matched to a gene: 5. The CDR3 is made up of 14 amino acids.

This clonotype came up a few times. The rearrangement links TRBV20-1 to TRBJ1-2, with TRBD1 identical over 9 bases. V lost 6 bases, J lost 7 bases, and 9 bases stayed unmatched. The CDR3 consists of 13 residues. Germline V gene lookup returns CDR1 DFQATT and CDR2 SNEGSKA (reference sequence). The CDR3 DNA reads as TGCAGTGCGGACAGGGGAGTTGTTGGTGGCTACACCTTC. Translation: CSADRGVVGGYTF.

This clonotype occurred a few times. CDR3 sequence: CASSKGQGDTGELFF. For the CDR3, the DNA is TGTGCCAGCAGCAAGGGCCAAGGGGACACCGGGGAGCTGTTTTTT. The chain employs TRBV3-1 and TRBJ2-2; D perhaps matches TRBD1 (5 bases). The CDR3 loop spans 15 amino acids. Germline V gene sequence: CDR1 LGHDT, CDR2 YNNKEL (reference sequence). Trimming stripped 5 bases from V and 3 bases from J, with 13 bases between.

This clonotype has only a few counts. The V and J genes are TRBV5-1 and TRBJ2-1; D is uncertain. The CDR3 length is 13 residues. Trimming removed 5 bases at V and 0 bases at J, with 6 bases between. Germline CDR1 SGHRS, CDR2 YFSETQ. CDR3 amino acids: CASSRTSYNEQFF. CDR3 sequence (DNA): TGCGCCAGCAGTCGGACCTCCTACAATGAGCAGTTCTTC.

This clonotype turned up a few times. This chain uses TRBV20-1 with TRBJ2-3, with 12 bases that match TRBD2. CDR1 DFQATT and CDR2 SNEGSKA come from the germline V gene (reference sequence). The junction had 0 bases not matched to a gene; V was cut back by 4 bases and J by 4 bases. The CDR3 extends over 13 amino acids. The CDR3 is CSATSGGADTQYF. CDR3 nucleotides: TGCAGTGCTACTAGCGGGGGGGCAGATACGCAGTATTTT.